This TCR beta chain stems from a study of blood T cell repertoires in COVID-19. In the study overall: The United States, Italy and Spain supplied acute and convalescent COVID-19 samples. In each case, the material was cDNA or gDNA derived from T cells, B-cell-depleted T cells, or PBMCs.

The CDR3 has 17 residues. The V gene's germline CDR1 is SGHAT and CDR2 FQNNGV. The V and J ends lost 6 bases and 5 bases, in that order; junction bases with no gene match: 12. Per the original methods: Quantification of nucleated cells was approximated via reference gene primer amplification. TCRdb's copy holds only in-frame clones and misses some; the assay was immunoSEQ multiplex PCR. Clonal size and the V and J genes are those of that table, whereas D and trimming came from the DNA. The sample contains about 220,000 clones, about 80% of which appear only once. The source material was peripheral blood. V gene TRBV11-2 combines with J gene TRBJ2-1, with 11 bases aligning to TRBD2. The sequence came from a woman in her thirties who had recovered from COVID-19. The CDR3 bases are TGTGCCAGCAGTCACCCGGTCGGGACTAGCGGCGACAATGAGCAGTTCTTC. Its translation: CASSHPVGTSGDNEQFF.